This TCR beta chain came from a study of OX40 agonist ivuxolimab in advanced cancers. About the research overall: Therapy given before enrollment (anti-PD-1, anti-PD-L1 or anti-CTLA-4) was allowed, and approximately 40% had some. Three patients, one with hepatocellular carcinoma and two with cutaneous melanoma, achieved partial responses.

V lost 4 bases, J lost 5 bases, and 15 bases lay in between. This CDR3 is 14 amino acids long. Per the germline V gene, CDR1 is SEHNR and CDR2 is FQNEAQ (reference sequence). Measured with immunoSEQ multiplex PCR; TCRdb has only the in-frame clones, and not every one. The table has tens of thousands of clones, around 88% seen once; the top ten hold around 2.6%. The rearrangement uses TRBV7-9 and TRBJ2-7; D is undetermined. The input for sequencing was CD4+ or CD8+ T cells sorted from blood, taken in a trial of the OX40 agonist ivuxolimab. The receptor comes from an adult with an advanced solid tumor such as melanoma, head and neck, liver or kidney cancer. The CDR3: CASSSASTADEQYF. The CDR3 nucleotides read TGTGCCAGCAGCTCGGCCTCGACGGCGGACGAGCAGTACTTC.